The following is a TCR beta chain sequence with its context. It has no known antigen specificity. The CDR3 starts with the cysteine, ends with the phenylalanine, and has 19 residues. The coding DNA is unavailable. CDR1 is given as MNHNY and CDR2 as SVGAGI, both from the germline V gene (reference sequence). To determine HCMV serostatus, a commercial ELISA kit was used to detect HCMV-specific IgG in serum. Peripheral blood mononuclear cells were isolated from blood by Ficoll density gradient centrifugation. The data belong to a study of T cells expressing NK-cell markers (dated by TCRdb to 2020 to 2021). As for the study more broadly: In sorted CD3+CD56+NKG2C+, CD3+CD56+NKG2C- and CD3+CD56-NKG2C+ T-cell subsets from several donors, TCR beta-chain repertoires were profiled. Of the eight sequenced donors, seven were found to be HCMV-seropositive and one was found to be HCMV-seronegative. The libraries were sequenced on Illumina HiSeq 2000/2500, MiSeq or NextSeq, producing 2 x 150 bp reads. All eight donors whose samples were sequenced were randomly selected healthy volunteers, three of them men and five women. General findings and caveats noted by the study authors: In a handful of donors, the dominant CD3+CD56+NKG2C+ clonotypes were among the top 10 CD8+ clonotypes and accounted for about 1.0-7.5% of CD8+ T cells. Those dominant clonotypes were again the most abundant among CD3+CD56-NKG2C+ cells in a handful of donors, at 28.3-60.1%. It remained unclear whether the expanded NKG2C-expressing T cell clones were specific for HCMV antigens.

Sequenced using an Illumina HiSeq 2000. The TCR beta cDNA libraries were made using 5'RACE template switching, a step that added both a universal primer site and unique molecular identifiers. cDNA synthesis was primed from the TCR beta constant segment, followed by two successive PCR amplification steps. From the authors' description of their analysis: MIGEC was used to demultiplex reads and group reads by UMI, and MiTCR was used to assemble and quantify clonotypes. To exclude erroneous sequences, only TCR cDNA sequences supported by at least two reads were retained. The tcR package was used for downstream repertoire analysis, and clonotypes were matched between fractions using CDR3 nucleotide sequence together with V segment. VDJmatch was used to annotate antigen specificity against VDJdb, with one amino acid substitution in CDR3 allowed. The reads underwent TCRdb reprocessing, giving one record for each CDR3 protein sequence and no DNA. In this record, the V and J calls reflect TCRdb's handling and not the investigators' own analysis. This sample's records show 300,000 to 500,000 distinct CDR3 sequences. The top ten clones comprise about 10% of the sample.

The chain links TRBV6-6 with TRBJ2-1; TCRdb's D call of TRBD2 is untestable without DNA. The sequence was collected from a woman between 45 and 60 years old in good health. Donor details come from another sample of the same person, matched by shared clones. The sample comprised blood T cells: a sorted CD56 or NKG2C T cell subset, CD4+ or CD8+ T cells, or bulk PBMC T cells (not recorded which). This receptor carries the CDR3 CASSSRGSGRWGIVNEQFF.